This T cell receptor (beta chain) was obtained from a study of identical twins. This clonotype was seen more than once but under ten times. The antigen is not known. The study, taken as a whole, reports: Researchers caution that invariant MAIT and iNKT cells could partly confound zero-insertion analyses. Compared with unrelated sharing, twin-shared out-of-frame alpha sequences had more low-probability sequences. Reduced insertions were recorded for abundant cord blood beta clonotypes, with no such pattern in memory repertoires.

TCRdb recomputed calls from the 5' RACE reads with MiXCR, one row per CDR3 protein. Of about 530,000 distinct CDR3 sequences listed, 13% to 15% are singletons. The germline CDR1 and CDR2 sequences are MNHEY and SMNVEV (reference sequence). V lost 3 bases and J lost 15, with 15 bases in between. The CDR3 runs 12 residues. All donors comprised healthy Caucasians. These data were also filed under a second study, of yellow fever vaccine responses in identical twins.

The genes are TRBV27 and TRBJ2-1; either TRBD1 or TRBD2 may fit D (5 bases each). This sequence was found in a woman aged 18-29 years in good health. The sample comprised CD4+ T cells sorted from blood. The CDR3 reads CASSFSSGPAFF. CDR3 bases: TGTGCCAGCAGTTTCAGCTCGGGACCAGCGTTCTTC.